This passage covers 22 T cell receptor beta chains from one sample sequenced in a study of early T cells in non-severe SARS-CoV-2 infection. One entry per CDR3 protein, called by TCRdb with MiXCR from the 5' RACE reads. The repertoire holds tens of thousands of distinct CDR3 sequences, roughly 10% seen once, with about 5% in the top ten. Sequenced sample: whole blood. These receptors all stem from an adult who was a healthcare worker with PCR-confirmed SARS-CoV-2 infection or an uninfected control (not recorded which).

This clonotype was recorded at least ten times. The chain has TRBV10-3 and TRBJ2-2; 9 bases are a match to TRBD2. V lost 10 bases, J lost 4 bases, and 7 bases stayed unmatched. Germline V lookup: CDR1 ENHRY, CDR2 SYGVKD. CDR3 length equals 14 residues. The CDR3 DNA sequence: TGTGCCAATATGCGGGAGGGCCTCACCGGGGAGCTGTTTTTT. This codes for CANMREGLTGELFF.

The chain carries TRBV20-1 and TRBJ1-2; no clear D gene. There are 12 residues in the CDR3. Trimming shortened V by 2 bases and J by 3 bases, and 7 bases separated the two germline ends. Germline CDR1 reads DFQATT; CDR2 reads SNEGSKA (reference sequence). The CDR3 sequence: CSARNTDYGYTF. In DNA form, the CDR3 reads TGCAGTGCTAGAAACACGGACTATGGCTACACCTTC.

In its sample, this clonotype was seen many times. V is TRBV18 and J is TRBJ2-1; TRBD2 matches 9 bases. The V gene's germline CDR1 is KGHSH and CDR2 LQKENI. V was pared by 2 bases and J by 4 bases, with 3 bases of the junction left unmatched. CDR3 length: 15 residues. This CDR3 is CASSPGLAGYNEQFF. CDR3 DNA sequence: TGTGCCAGCTCACCAGGGCTAGCGGGATACAATGAGCAGTTCTTC.

This clonotype was detected many times. The chain combines TRBV11-2 with TRBJ2-5, with TRBD1 matching 10 bases. The CDR3 is made up of 15 amino acids. With 2 bases clipped from V and 5 bases from J, the junction kept 5 bases outside the gene matches. CDR1 SGHAT and CDR2 FQNNGV come from the germline V gene. The CDR3 DNA reads TGTGCCAGCAGCTTAAGGACAGGGGGTCGCGAGACCCAGTACTTC. Translated, it gives CASSLRTGGRETQYF.

The chain has TRBV29-1 and TRBJ2-1; D is perhaps TRBD2 (6 bases). CDR3 size: 12 residues. V lost 3 bases, J lost 8 bases, and 11 bases lay in between. From germline, CDR1 is SQVTM and CDR2 ANQGSEA. The CDR3 region is CSVDAGIDEQFF. The DNA of the CDR3 is TGCAGCGTTGATGCGGGGATCGATGAGCAGTTCTTC.

This clonotype appeared many times. The genes are TRBV5-4 and TRBJ2-4; D perhaps matches TRBD1 (6 bases). The CDR3 consists of 13 residues. Between the trimmed V and J ends, which lost 4 bases and 7 bases, there was a span of 12 bases. Germline V gene data show CDR1 as SGHNT and CDR2 as YYREEE (reference sequence). The CDR3 spells CASSTTGSNIQYF. The DNA for the CDR3 is TGTGCCAGCAGCACCACAGGGAGCAACATTCAGTACTTC.

This clonotype was counted many times. This chain connects TRBV21-1 to TRBJ2-1; the DNA was not used to check the table's D call, TRBD2. TRBV21-1 is shown as a pseudogene. The CDR3 loop spans 17 amino acids. The CDR3 sequence: CASSFKTGTSDDNEQFF. The CDR3 region has the DNA TGTGCCAGCAGCTTTAAAACCGGGACTAGCGATGACAATGAGCAGTTCTTC.

This clonotype was counted at least ten times. J is TRBJ2-2 and V is TRBV13; D unresolved. Trimming took 5 bases from V and 5 from J, leaving 12 bases between them. CDR1 and CDR2 (germline): PRHDT, FYEKMQ (reference sequence). The CDR3 has 14 amino acids. The CDR3 DNA sequence: TGTGCCAGCAGCACGAGAGGTACAACCGGGGAGCTGTTTTTT. Its protein is CASSTRGTTGELFF.

This clonotype was counted only a few times. This sequence joins TRBV7-3 and TRBJ2-5; D is uncertain. V was trimmed by 3 bases and J by 1 base, leaving 6 bases between them. The germline gives CDR1 SGHTA, CDR2 FQGTGA. CDR3 length equals 13 residues. The CDR3 DNA is TGTGCCAGCAGCTTCACGACCCAAGAGACCCAGTACTTC. Residues: CASSFTTQETQYF.

J is TRBJ2-5 and V is TRBV7-8; 12 bases fit TRBD2. V lost 5 bases to trimming and J lost 3 bases; unmatched junction nucleotides: 7. CDR1 and CDR2 from the germline V gene are SGHVS and FQNEAQ. This CDR3 is built from 16 residues. The CDR3 sequence is CASSERLAGEKETQYF. The CDR3 DNA reads as TGTGCCAGCAGCGAAAGACTAGCGGGGGAAAAAGAGACCCAGTACTTC.

The V gene is TRBV4-2, the J gene TRBJ2-7; TRBD1 agrees at 7 bases. The CDR3 extends over 15 amino acids. Germline assignment: CDR1 LGHNA and CDR2 YNFKEQ. Trimming cost V 0 bases and J 3 bases; bases outside gene matches: 5. DNA for the CDR3: TGTGCCAGCAGCCAAGATACAGGGGCCCACTACGAGCAGTACTTC. It codes for CASSQDTGAHYEQYF.

This clonotype was observed once. The J gene is TRBJ2-1, the V gene TRBV6-2 or TRBV6-3; D perhaps matches TRBD2 (6 bases). Trimming left V 8 bases short and J 10 bases short, with 21 bases between. This CDR3 is built from 14 residues. Per germline, CDR1 MNHEY and CDR2 SVGEGT. This CDR3 is CASGTSSPPAEQFF. The CDR3 DNA is TGTGCCAGCGGGACTTCTAGCCCTCCCGCGGAGCAGTTCTTC.

This chain connects TRBV29-1 to TRBJ2-3, with a tentative D call TRBD1 (6 bases). Germline V gene data show CDR1 as SQVTM and CDR2 as ANQGSEA. The CDR3 is made up of 12 amino acids. Trimming removed 5 bases at V and 3 bases at J, with 9 bases between. CDR3 sequence (DNA): TGCAGCGTTTGGGGGCGGACAGATACGCAGTATTTT. It translates to CSVWGRTDTQYF.

The chain joins TRBV9 to TRBJ2-3; D is unclear. CDR3 length: 16 amino acids. V was trimmed by 0 bases and J by 0 bases, leaving 11 bases between them. CDR1 is SGDLS, CDR2 YYNGEE, per germline. The CDR3 here is CASSVASFPSTDTQYF. CDR3 nucleotides: TGTGCCAGCAGCGTAGCCAGCTTTCCCAGCACAGATACGCAGTATTTT.

V and J are TRBV20-1 and TRBJ2-7; 9 positions agree with TRBD2. Looked up from germline, CDR1 is DFQATT and CDR2 is SNEGSKA (reference sequence). Germline trimming cut 1 base from V and 3 bases from J; bases unmatched to any gene: 4. This CDR3 comprises 14 residues. CDR3 nucleotides: TGCAGTGCTAGAGTAGCGGGAGACGTCTACGAGCAGTACTTC. Amino acids: CSARVAGDVYEQYF.

The rearrangement uses TRBV11-3 and TRBJ2-3, with a tentative D call TRBD2 (5 bases). The CDR3 covers 17 residues. Germline CDR1 and CDR2: SGHNT and YENEEA. The V and J ends lost 1 base and 2 bases respectively, with 16 bases between them. Here the CDR3 DNA reads TGTGCCAGCAGCTTAGGAGTTAGCGAATACTTCACAGATACGCAGTATTTT. The encoded protein is CASSLGVSEYFTDTQYF.

This clonotype came up a few times. The chain carries TRBV12-5 and TRBJ2-7, with a possible D match to TRBD1 (5 bases). The CDR3 length is 12 residues. The germline V gene encodes CDR1 LGHNT and CDR2 FRNRAP. Trimming took 4 bases from V and 4 from J, leaving 8 bases between them. DNA of the CDR3: TGTGCTAGTGGTTGGGGCGGTTACGAGCAGTACTTC. As protein: CASGWGGYEQYF. Complete variable domain (other parts from reference TRBV12-5 and TRBJ2-7): DARVTQTPRHKVTEMGQEVTMRCQPILGHNTVFWYRQTMMQGLELLAYFRNRAPLDDSGMPKDRFSAEMPDATLATLKIQPSEPRDSAVYFCASGWGGYEQYFGPGTRLTVT.

This clonotype was counted ten times or more. The rearrangement links TRBV3-1 to TRBJ2-1, with 11 nucleotides matching TRBD1. The germline V gene has CDR1 LGHDT and CDR2 YNNKEL (reference sequence). There are 17 residues in the CDR3. V dropped 4 bases and J dropped 8; count of bases not matched to a gene: 13. DNA for the CDR3: TGTGCCAGCAGCCCTCGACCGGACAGGGGGCCGTTGGATGAGCAGTTCTTC. It encodes CASSPRPDRGPLDEQFF.

The table lists this clonotype with many counts. The V gene is TRBV3-1, the J gene TRBJ2-3; TRBD2 matches 11 bases. The CDR3 is 18 amino acids. The V segment lost 6 bases and the J segment 0 bases; nucleotides outside the gene matches: 11. The germline gives CDR1 LGHDT, CDR2 YNNKEL (reference sequence). The CDR3 DNA reads TGTGCCAGCAGTCCCGGGACTAGCGGACTCGGTAGCACAGATACGCAGTATTTT. This encodes CASSPGTSGLGSTDTQYF.

Ten or more counts support this clonotype. The chain links TRBV20-1 to TRBJ2-7; D might be TRBD1 (6 bases). V dropped 6 bases and J dropped 3 bases, with 12 bases sitting between them. This CDR3 contains 12 residues. From germline, CDR1 is DFQATT and CDR2 SNEGSKA (reference sequence). Here the CDR3 reads CSAKGTYYEQYF. In DNA, the CDR3 is TGCAGTGCGAAAGGGACATACTACGAGCAGTACTTC.

This clonotype was counted many times. The chain carries TRBV6-2 or TRBV6-3 and TRBJ2-1; TRBD2 matches 10 bases. Germline V CDR1 and CDR2: MNHEY, SVGEGT. V was clipped by 6 bases and J by 4 bases; unmatched bases: 6. The CDR3 is made up of 15 amino acids. The CDR3 here is CASRSGGASYNEQFF. The CDR3 region has the DNA TGTGCCAGCAGGAGCGGGGGGGCCTCGTACAATGAGCAGTTCTTC.

The CDR3 DNA follows: TGCGCCAGCAGCTTCGAACGGGGAACAGAAAAACTGTTTTTT. Its translation is CASSFERGTEKLFF. V usage is TRBV5-1 and J usage is TRBJ1-4; no definite D call. The V gene's germline CDR1 is SGHRS and CDR2 YFSETQ. CDR3 length equals 14 residues. The V gene lost 2 bases and the J gene lost 8 bases, with 13 bases spanning the gap.